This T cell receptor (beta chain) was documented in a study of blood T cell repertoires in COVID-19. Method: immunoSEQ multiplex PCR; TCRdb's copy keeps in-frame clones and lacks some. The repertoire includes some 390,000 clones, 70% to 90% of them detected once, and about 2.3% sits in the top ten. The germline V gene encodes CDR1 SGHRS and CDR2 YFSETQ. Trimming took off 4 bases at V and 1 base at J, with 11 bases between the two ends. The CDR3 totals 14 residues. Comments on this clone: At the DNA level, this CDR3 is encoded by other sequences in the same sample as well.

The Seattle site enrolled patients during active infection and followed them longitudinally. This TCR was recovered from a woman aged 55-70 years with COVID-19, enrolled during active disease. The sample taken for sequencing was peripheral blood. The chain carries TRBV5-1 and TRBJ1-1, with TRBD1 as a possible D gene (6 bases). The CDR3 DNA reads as TGCGCCAGCAGCCTGGGGGGACAGAACACTGAAGCTTTCTTT. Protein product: CASSLGGQNTEAFF.